What follows is one TCR beta chain and its context. What it binds is not known. This sample was included in a study of T cells after posttransplantation cyclophosphamide. V lost 0 bases and J lost 0, with 12 bases in between. The germline gives CDR1 MGHRA, CDR2 YSYEKL. This CDR3 is 16 amino acids long. General study points: Donor-recipient repertoire similarity was low at 1-2 months, rising over year one. Tissue-infiltrating T cells from skin or gut overlapped little with blood T cells. Recipient CMV seropositivity and CMV reactivation strongly tracked TRB clonality.

Sampled 1 year posttransplant, controls received myeloablative marrow transplants, methotrexate and a calcineurin inhibitor. The method was immunoSEQ multiplex PCR; TCRdb's version includes in-frame clones alone and lacks a portion of them. This sample has tens of thousands of clones, with roughly nine tenths found just once. The origin of this receptor is a female patient aged 50 to 60 who received an allogeneic stem cell transplant from an unrelated donor, was CMV-positive, and had chronic GVHD only. Some T cells may originate from the graft donor. The J gene is TRBJ2-7, the V gene TRBV4-1; D unresolved. Specimen: PBMCs, collected after an allogeneic stem cell transplant with a calcineurin inhibitor and methotrexate. The CDR3 is CASSQEPGSSSYEQYF. CDR3 bases: TGCGCCAGCAGCCAAGAACCAGGCTCCAGCTCCTACGAGCAGTACTTC.